This T cell receptor beta chain was identified during a study of identical twins. On this clonotype itself: Antigen unknown.

TCRdb reprocessed the 5' RACE reads with MiXCR, giving one entry per CDR3 protein. The repertoire consists of 1.5 million to 2 million distinct CDR3 sequences, with about 32% occurring once and the leading ten covering roughly 0.3%. Findings and limits, study-wide: Analyses of zero insertions could, in part, be confounded by invariant MAIT and iNKT cells.

Germline assignment: CDR1 SEHNR and CDR2 FQNEAQ (reference sequence). CDR3 length: 12 amino acids. Deletions cut 3 bases from V and 5 bases from J, with 8 bases between. The sample taken for sequencing was cord blood. The genes are TRBV7-9 and TRBJ2-7; no firm D call. The receptor was derived from a newborn girl in good health. CDR3 in DNA: TGTGCCAGCAGCTTGAACAGCAACGAGCAGTACTTC. It is translated as CASSLNSNEQYF.